This T cell receptor (beta chain) is from a study of T-cell reconstitution after alpha-beta-depleted transplantation in children. Findings of the study overall: T cells produced anew were the main source of T-cell counts and diversity one year after transplant. Surviving recipient cells, namely T cells and thymic progenitors, were the source of high day-60 TCRbeta diversity in some patients. At around two months after transplant, the alpha-beta T cells were reportedly derived from several hundred expanded clones that came from non-depleted graft cells.

TCRbeta library preparation incorporated unique molecular identifiers. Each CDR3 protein is one row after TCRdb ran MiXCR on the PCR reads. The sample consists of more than 400,000 distinct CDR3 sequences, 10% to 12% of them appearing once. V gave up 5 bases and J gave up 2 bases; unmatched junction bases: 7. CDR3 length: 15 residues. Per the germline V gene, CDR1 is LGHDT and CDR2 is YNNKEL (reference sequence). This clonotype has a handful of counts. Antigen unknown. The TCR comes from a female patient between 2 and 15 years old who had a stem cell transplant for aplastic anemia, so the T cells may come from the graft donor. This specimen was PBMCs, mostly from graft donor cells, taken 180 days after TCRalphabeta/CD19-depleted stem cell transplant. V is TRBV3-1 and J is TRBJ2-7; TRBD2 matches at 9 bases. The CDR3: CASSVSGGETYEQYF. For the CDR3, the DNA is TGTGCCAGCAGCGTTAGCGGGGGAGAAACCTACGAGCAGTACTTC.